This T cell receptor (beta chain) appears in the sequencing data of a study of blood T cell repertoires in COVID-19. As for the study in general: Collection of acute and convalescent COVID-19 samples took place in the United States, Italy and Spain. PBMCs, B-cell-depleted T cells, or T cells provided the cDNA or gDNA that made up the material.

Authors' analysis steps: For nucleated cells, counts were estimated from reference gene primer amplification. TCRdb keeps only in-frame clones here, not all; method: immunoSEQ multiplex PCR. The V and J calls and the clone size are those of that table, but D and trimming were determined from the DNA. The sample holds under 130,000 clones; 80% to 90% are singletons and the top ten take about 30%. This CDR3 is 14 amino acids long. The V and J ends lost 0 bases and 0 bases respectively, with 3 bases between them. Germline V lookup: CDR1 LGHNA, CDR2 YSLEER. The sample was peripheral blood. This TCR was recovered from a woman of 80 years or more with acute or convalescent COVID-19. The gene calls are TRBV4-3 and TRBJ1-5; no definite D call. The CDR3 here is CASSQESSNQPQHF. The CDR3 DNA reads as TGCGCCAGCAGCCAAGAGAGTAGCAATCAGCCCCAGCATTTT.